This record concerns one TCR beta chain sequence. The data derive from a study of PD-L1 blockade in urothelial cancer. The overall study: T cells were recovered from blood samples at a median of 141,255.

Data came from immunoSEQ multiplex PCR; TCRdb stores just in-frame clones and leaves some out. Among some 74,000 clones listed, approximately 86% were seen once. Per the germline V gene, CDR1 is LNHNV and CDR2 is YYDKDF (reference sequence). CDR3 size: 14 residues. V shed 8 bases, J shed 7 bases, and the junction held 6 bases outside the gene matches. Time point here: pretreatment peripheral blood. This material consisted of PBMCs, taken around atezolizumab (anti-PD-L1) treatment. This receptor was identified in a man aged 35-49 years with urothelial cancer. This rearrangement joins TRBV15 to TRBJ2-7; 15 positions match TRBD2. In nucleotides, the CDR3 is TGTGCCACCGCCGGGACTAGCGGGAGGACTGAGCAGTACTTC. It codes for CATAGTSGRTEQYF.